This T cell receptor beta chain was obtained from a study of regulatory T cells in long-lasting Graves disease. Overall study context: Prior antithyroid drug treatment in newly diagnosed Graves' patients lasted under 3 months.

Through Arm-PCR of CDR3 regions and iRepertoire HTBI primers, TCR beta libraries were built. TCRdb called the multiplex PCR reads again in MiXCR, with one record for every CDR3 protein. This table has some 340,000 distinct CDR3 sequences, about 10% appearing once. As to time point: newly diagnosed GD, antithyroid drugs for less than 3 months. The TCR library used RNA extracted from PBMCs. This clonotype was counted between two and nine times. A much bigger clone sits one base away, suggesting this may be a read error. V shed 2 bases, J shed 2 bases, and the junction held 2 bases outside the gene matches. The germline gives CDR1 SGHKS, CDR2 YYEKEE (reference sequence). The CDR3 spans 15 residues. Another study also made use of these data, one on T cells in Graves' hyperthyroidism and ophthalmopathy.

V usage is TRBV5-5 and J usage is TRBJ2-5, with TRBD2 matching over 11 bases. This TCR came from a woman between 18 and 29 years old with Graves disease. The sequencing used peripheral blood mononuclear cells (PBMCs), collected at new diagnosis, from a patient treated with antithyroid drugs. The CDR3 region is CASSFRTSGQETQYF. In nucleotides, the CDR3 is TGTGCCAGCAGCTTCCGGACTAGCGGGCAAGAGACCCAGTACTTC.